These 28 T cell receptor beta chains originate from one sample sequenced in a study of blood T cell repertoires in COVID-19. Sequenced by immunoSEQ multiplex PCR; TCRdb stores in-frame clones only, minus some. The sample carries about 120,000 clones, around 87% recorded once. Sequencing was done on a sample of peripheral blood. The receptors were sampled from a woman in her 70s with acute or convalescent COVID-19.

V gene TRBV9 combines with J gene TRBJ2-2; 8 positions match TRBD2. Germline CDR1 SGDLS, CDR2 YYNGEE. The CDR3 runs 15 residues. The junction had 4 bases not matched to a gene; V was cut back by 0 bases and J by 6 bases. CDR3: CASSVAGGAPGELFF. CDR3 nucleotide sequence: TGTGCCAGCAGCGTAGCCGGGGGGGCCCCCGGGGAGCTGTTTTTT. The full variable domain, in which reference TRBV9 and TRBJ2-2 provide the parts outside the CDR3, is DSGVTQTPKHLITATGQRVTLRCSPRSGDLSVYWYQQSLDQGLQFLIQYYNGEERAKGNILERFSAQQFPDLHSELNLSSLELGDSALYFCASSVAGGAPGELFFGEGSRLTVL.

This clone was detected once. V is TRBV24-1 and J is TRBJ2-3, with TRBD2 as a possible D gene (5 bases). The germline V gene has CDR1 KGHDR and CDR2 SFDVKD. CDR3 length: 13 amino acids. V dropped 9 bases and J dropped 4 bases, with 13 bases sitting between them. CDR3 DNA: TGTGCCACCCGGGGTGGGATGGCAGATACGCAGTATTTT. Translated: CATRGGMADTQYF.

This clone was seen once. The chain uses TRBV3-1 (or the pseudogene TRBV3-2) and TRBJ2-3; 15 nucleotides match TRBD2. In germline, CDR1 is LGHDT, CDR2 YNNKEL (reference sequence). CDR3 size: 17 residues. Trimming took 4 bases from V and 2 from J; bases not matched to a gene: 4. CDR3 nucleotide sequence: TGTGCCAGCAGCCGGGGACTAGCGGGGGGCTTCACAGATACGCAGTATTTT. It yields the protein CASSRGLAGGFTDTQYF.

This rearrangement joins TRBV29-1 to TRBJ2-5; TRBD1 agrees at 7 bases. Germline V gene data show CDR1 as SQVTM and CDR2 as ANQGSEA. The CDR3 is 14 residues long. V shed 3 bases, J shed 5 bases, and the junction held 9 bases outside the gene matches. CDR3 nucleotide sequence: TGCAGCGTTGATCTCACAGGGGCTTGGGAGACCCAGTACTTC. Amino acid sequence: CSVDLTGAWETQYF.

V gene TRBV29-1 combines with J gene TRBJ2-7; no definite D call. Germline lookup yields CDR1 SQVTM and CDR2 ANQGSEA. The V end lost 1 base, the J end lost 0 bases, and 7 bases lay between the germline ends. The CDR3 totals 13 residues. The CDR3 DNA is TGCAGCGTTGAAGGCCCCGGCTCCTACGAGCAGTACTTC. As protein: CSVEGPGSYEQYF.

V and J are TRBV6-2 or TRBV6-3 and TRBJ2-7; 12 nucleotides agree with TRBD2. V was clipped by 0 bases and J by 3 bases; unmatched bases: 9. This CDR3 has 18 residues. Germline-derived CDR1 and CDR2 are MNHEY and SVGEGT. CDR3 coding DNA: TGTGCCAGCAGTTACTCGGGCCTAGCGGGGGGGCCGTTCTACGAGCAGTACTTC. The encoded protein is CASSYSGLAGGPFYEQYF.

The genes are TRBV30 and TRBJ2-3; 9 nucleotides line up with TRBD1. V lost 5 bases, J lost 3 bases, and 6 bases stayed unmatched. The CDR3 has 14 residues. Per the germline V gene, CDR1 is GTSNPN and CDR2 is SVGIG (reference sequence). The CDR3 region is CAWHPGQGTDTQYF. CDR3 nucleotide sequence: TGTGCCTGGCACCCGGGACAGGGTACAGATACGCAGTATTTT.

The genes are TRBV28 and TRBJ2-5, with D perhaps TRBD2 (6 bases). Germline CDR1 reads MDHEN; CDR2 reads SYDVKM. Trimming pared 4 bases from V and 1 base from J, leaving 10 bases between. The CDR3 has 14 amino acids. In DNA, the CDR3 is TGTGCCAGCAGTTCGGGAGCGGCCCAAGAGACCCAGTACTTC. Translating it yields CASSSGAAQETQYF.

The chain joins TRBV28 to TRBJ1-2; D is unresolved. This CDR3 spans 12 amino acids. Germline V gene data show CDR1 as MDHEN and CDR2 as SYDVKM. V shed 4 bases and J shed 4 bases, with 7 bases lying between them. This CDR3 is CASSSTVYGYTF. The DNA for the CDR3 is TGTGCCAGCAGTTCGACTGTCTATGGCTACACCTTC.

The rearrangement joins TRBV9 to TRBJ2-7; a weak D match, TRBD1 (5 bases). Germline V lookup: CDR1 SGDLS, CDR2 YYNGEE. The CDR3 loop spans 14 amino acids. V lost 4 bases and J 0 bases, leaving 11 bases between the germline ends. In DNA, the CDR3 is TGTGCCAGCAGCCCACGACAGCCCTCCTACGAGCAGTACTTC. This encodes CASSPRQPSYEQYF.

V is TRBV6-5 and J is TRBJ2-1; 7 bases match TRBD2. This CDR3 comprises 15 residues. From germline, CDR1 is MNHEY and CDR2 SVGAGI. V gave up 10 bases and J gave up 5 bases; unmatched junction bases: 14. CDR3 nucleotides: TGTGCCACTATACCGCGGGACCGGGGGGACAATGAGCAGTTCTTC. Residues: CATIPRDRGDNEQFF.

The V call is TRBV7-8, the J call TRBJ1-3; D possibly corresponds to TRBD1 (6 bases). This CDR3 is 15 amino acids long. The germline CDR1 and CDR2 sequences are SGHVS and FQNEAQ. Trimming removed 3 bases from V and 0 bases from J, with 9 bases in between. CDR3 in amino acids: CASSLDRFSGNTIYF. CDR3 DNA sequence: TGTGCCAGCAGCTTGGACAGATTCTCTGGAAACACCATATATTTT.

This sequence joins TRBV6-7 and TRBJ1-6; maybe TRBD1 (6 bases). TRBV6-7 is an open reading frame, and its role is uncertain. The V gene lost 7 bases and the J gene lost 7 bases, with 14 bases spanning the gap. This CDR3 comprises 14 residues. The CDR3 DNA is TGTGCCAGCATCCCGGGACAACAGAATTCACCCCTCCACTTT. This codes for CASIPGQQNSPLHF.

The rearrangement uses TRBV24-1 and TRBJ2-3; TRBD2 matches 8 bases. The CDR3 extends over 19 amino acids. Germline V gene data show CDR1 as KGHDR and CDR2 as SFDVKD. The junction had 10 bases not matched to a gene; V was cut back by 0 bases and J by 0 bases. CDR3 sequence: CATSDLQSGGQGSTDTQYF. The CDR3 DNA reads TGTGCCACCAGTGATTTGCAGAGCGGGGGCCAGGGGAGCACAGATACGCAGTATTTT.

V and J are TRBV4-1 and TRBJ2-7, with a weak D call TRBD1 (6 bases). CDR1 MGHRA and CDR2 YSYEKL come from the germline V gene. The CDR3 consists of 13 residues. The germline V and J ends were trimmed by 2 bases and 5 bases, with 10 bases remaining between them. In DNA, the CDR3 is TGCGCCAGCAGCCAATGGAACAGGGACGAGCAGTACTTC. Its translation is CASSQWNRDEQYF.

The chain couples TRBV6-5 to TRBJ1-4, with D possibly TRBD1 on 6 matching bases. V dropped 6 bases and J dropped 0 bases, with 11 bases sitting between them. The CDR3 sequence is 15 residues long. Germline lookup yields CDR1 MNHEY and CDR2 SVGAGI. The CDR3 reads CASRISGATNEKLFF. CDR3 bases: TGTGCCAGCAGAATTTCAGGGGCAACTAATGAAAAACTGTTTTTT.

CDR3 in DNA: TGCAGTGCTAGTTCCGGGACAGGCCCCTACGAGCAGTACTTC. Amino acid sequence: CSASSGTGPYEQYF. This rearrangement joins TRBV20-1 to TRBJ2-7, with 8 bases fitting TRBD1. Germline V lookup: CDR1 DFQATT, CDR2 SNEGSKA (reference sequence). CDR3 length equals 14 residues. The junction had 6 bases not matched to a gene; V was cut back by 3 bases and J by 2 bases.

The chain couples TRBV27 to TRBJ1-2; no reliable D call. Trimming cost V 0 bases and J 1 base, with 15 bases left between them. The CDR3 consists of 17 residues. Germline loops: CDR1 MNHEY, CDR2 SMNVEV (reference sequence). The CDR3 loop reads CASSLSLRAAGNYGYTF. CDR3 nucleotides: TGTGCCAGCAGTTTATCTTTGAGGGCAGCCGGTAACTATGGCTACACCTTC.

The J gene is TRBJ1-5, the V gene TRBV19, with 10 positions matching TRBD1. Per germline, CDR1 LNHDA and CDR2 SQIVND (reference sequence). Unmatched junction bases numbered 9, after V lost 6 bases and J lost 4 bases. The CDR3 extends over 16 amino acids. The CDR3 coding sequence is TGTGCCAGTAGCACGACAGGGGGCATGGGAAATCAGCCCCAGCATTTT. It codes for CASSTTGGMGNQPQHF.

This rearrangement joins TRBV4-1 to TRBJ1-6; unclear D gene. Trimming pared 6 bases from V and 0 bases from J, leaving 15 bases between. Germline loops: CDR1 MGHRA, CDR2 YSYEKL. This CDR3 comprises 17 residues. CDR3 sequence: CASRPIFGVSYNSPLHF. The CDR3, as DNA: TGCGCCAGCAGGCCAATATTCGGGGTCTCCTATAATTCACCCCTCCACTTT.

The chain couples TRBV28 to TRBJ1-1; perhaps TRBD1 as D (6 bases). Trimming took 6 bases from V and 2 from J, leaving 16 bases between them. Germline CDR1 MDHEN, CDR2 SYDVKM. CDR3 size: 15 residues. CDR3 nucleotides: TGTGCCAGCAGCCCCCCGGCAGGGGAAAACACTGAAGCTTTCTTT. Translating gives CASSPPAGENTEAFF.

This chain links TRBV7-2 with TRBJ1-2; 10 bases are shared with TRBD1. CDR3 length equals 15 residues. Germline V gene data show CDR1 as SGHTA and CDR2 as FQGNSA. The J segment lost 0 bases and the V segment lost 6 bases, leaving 4 bases of the junction unmatched. The CDR3: CASSLDRGANYGYTF. For the CDR3, the DNA is TGTGCCAGCAGTCTGGACAGGGGGGCTAACTATGGCTACACCTTC.

J is TRBJ1-2 and V is TRBV29-1; D is unclear. The CDR3 is 11 residues long. Germline V CDR1 and CDR2: SQVTM, ANQGSEA. V gave up 6 bases and J gave up 8 bases, with 13 bases separating them. For the CDR3, the DNA is TGCAGCGTGAGAGAGGGAGACGGCTACACCTTC. Amino acids: CSVREGDGYTF.

This rearrangement joins TRBV19 to TRBJ1-5; TRBD1 might be the D (6 bases). Germline CDR1 reads LNHDA; CDR2 reads SQIVND (reference sequence). The length of the CDR3 is 15 residues. The germline V and J ends were trimmed by 6 bases and 7 bases, with 19 bases remaining between them. Here the CDR3 DNA reads TGTGCCAGTAGCCCCACAGGGACCGGCGGGCAGCCCCAGCATTTT. Protein: CASSPTGTGGQPQHF.

The V gene is TRBV12-3 or TRBV12-4, the J gene TRBJ1-6, with D unclear. The CDR3 runs to 12 residues. Trimming removed 6 bases from V and 9 bases from J, with 9 bases in between. The CDR3 coding sequence is TGTGCCAGCAGCACTCCAGGTTCACCCCTCCACTTT. Protein: CASSTPGSPLHF.

This chain connects TRBV7-6 to TRBJ2-7; D may be TRBD1 (6 bases). The V and J ends lost 5 bases and 7 bases respectively, with 15 bases between them. CDR3 size: 13 residues. In germline, CDR1 is SGHVS, CDR2 FNYEAQ. This CDR3 is CASSLERGWEQYF. The CDR3 DNA sequence: TGTGCCAGCAGCCTTGAAAGGGGGTGGGAGCAGTACTTC.

This chain uses TRBV21-1 with TRBJ2-3; TRBD1, as called in the table, went unchecked against the DNA. TRBV21-1 is a pseudogene segment. This CDR3 is 14 amino acids long. CDR3 nucleotide sequence: TGTGCCAGCAGAAAGAGACAGGGGGCAGATACGCAGTATTTT. Encoded protein: CASRKRQGADTQYF.

The chain couples TRBV2 to TRBJ1-1, with D possibly being TRBD1 (6 bases). V lost 3 bases and J 8 bases, leaving 13 bases between the germline ends. Looked up from germline, CDR1 is SNHLY and CDR2 is FYNNEI. There are 13 residues in the CDR3. The CDR3 region is CASSEGGPAEAFF. Here the CDR3 DNA reads TGTGCCAGCAGTGAGGGGGGGCCGGCCGAAGCTTTCTTT. Full variable domain (outside the CDR3, taken from reference TRBV2 and TRBJ1-1): EPEVTQTPSHQVTQMGQEVILRCVPISNHLYFYWYRQILGQKVEFLVSFYNNEISEKSEIFDDQFSVERPDGSNFTLKIRSTKLEDSAMYFCASSEGGPAEAFFGQGTRLTVV.